This T cell receptor beta chain is from a study of identical twins. TCRdb analysed the 5' RACE reads with MiXCR anew, one entry per CDR3 protein. The sample contains about 660,000 distinct CDR3 sequences, 8% to 9% of which appear only once. Many counts were recorded for this clonotype. Another study also made use of these data, one on yellow fever vaccine responses in identical twins.

Sequencing was done on a sample of PBMCs. This receptor was obtained from a woman in her late teens or twenties in good health.

The CDR3 bases are TGTGCCAGCAGTTTCCTAGGAGGTACAGATACGCAGTATTTT. Its translation is CASSFLGGTDTQYF. The chain combines TRBV27 with TRBJ2-3, with a tentative D call TRBD2 (5 bases). The CDR3 contains 14 residues. V was trimmed by 3 bases and J by 3 bases, leaving 10 bases between them. Germline V gene lookup returns CDR1 MNHEY and CDR2 SMNVEV (reference sequence).